These 23 T cell receptor beta chains share one sample of origin, sequenced in a study of blood T cell repertoires in COVID-19. The repertoire was sequenced with immunoSEQ multiplex PCR; TCRdb's copy has only in-frame clones and lacks some. This table holds 300,000 to 350,000 clones, approximately 89% found once. The sample comprised peripheral blood. Every receptor here comes from an older woman with COVID-19, enrolled during active disease.

The CDR3 sequence is CASSLGRYQPQHF. DNA of the CDR3: TGTGCCAGCAGCTTAGGCAGATATCAGCCCCAGCATTTT. The rearrangement uses TRBV11-2 and TRBJ1-5; D gene unclear. Trimming pared 1 base from V and 5 bases from J, leaving 6 bases between. CDR1 is SGHAT, CDR2 FQNNGV, per germline. The CDR3 contains 13 residues.

For the CDR3, the DNA is TGTGCCTGGAGTATTACAGGGACCGGCTACACCTTC. Amino acid sequence: CAWSITGTGYTF. J is TRBJ1-2 and V is TRBV30; weak D call: TRBD1 (6 bases). Per germline, CDR1 GTSNPN and CDR2 SVGIG (reference sequence). Trimming cost V 2 bases and J 8 bases, with 12 bases left between them. The length of the CDR3 is 12 residues.

The chain links TRBV3-1 (or the pseudogene TRBV3-2) to TRBJ1-1, with 8 nucleotides matching TRBD1. Germline lookup yields CDR1 LGHDT and CDR2 YNNKEL (reference sequence). The CDR3 extends over 13 amino acids. With 5 bases clipped from V and 4 bases from J, the junction kept 3 bases outside the gene matches. The CDR3 protein is CASSYQGATEAFF. The CDR3 DNA follows: TGTGCCAGCAGCTACCAGGGGGCCACTGAAGCTTTCTTT.

V gene TRBV7-2 combines with J gene TRBJ1-3, with D perhaps matching TRBD1 (6 bases). V lost 5 bases and J lost 3, with 14 bases in between. The CDR3 spans 15 residues. CDR1 is SGHTA, CDR2 FQGNSA, per germline. CDR3 nucleotide sequence: TGTGCCAGCAGCCCTACAGGGTTTTTTGGAAACACCATATATTTT. It encodes CASSPTGFFGNTIYF.

Here the CDR3 DNA reads TGTGCCAGCAGGTTCGGGACACACTCTGGGGCTTTCTTT. Residues: CASRFGTHSGAFF. This chain uses TRBV12-3 or TRBV12-4 with TRBJ1-1; maybe TRBD1 (6 bases). The CDR3 loop spans 13 amino acids. Trimming cost V 6 bases and J 11 bases, with 19 bases left between them.

This chain connects TRBV5-1 to TRBJ1-1; 7 bases map to TRBD1. Looked up from germline, CDR1 is SGHRS and CDR2 is YFSETQ. The CDR3 is made up of 15 amino acids. Germline trimming cut 4 bases from V and 1 base from J; bases unmatched to any gene: 7. The CDR3 protein is CASSPGTESNTEAFF. Here the CDR3 DNA reads TGCGCCAGCAGCCCAGGGACAGAGTCGAACACTGAAGCTTTCTTT.

V is TRBV19 and J is TRBJ1-2, with 12 bases fitting TRBD1. The CDR3 is 15 amino acids. Germline assignment: CDR1 LNHDA and CDR2 SQIVND (reference sequence). The ends lost 8 bases at V and 4 bases at J; junction bases unmatched: 8. CDR3 DNA sequence: TGTGCCAGTTACGGGGACAGGGGGCCCCCCTATGGCTACACCTTC. It is translated as CASYGDRGPPYGYTF.

The chain has TRBV4-1 and TRBJ1-1; possible D gene TRBD1, 5 bases. The V gene's germline CDR1 is MGHRA and CDR2 YSYEKL. Trimming removed 0 bases at V and 3 bases at J, with 5 bases between. The length of the CDR3 is 13 residues. The CDR3 nucleotides are TGCGCCAGCAGCCAAGACAGGGACACTGAAGCTTTCTTT. Its protein product is CASSQDRDTEAFF.

The genes are TRBV2 and TRBJ2-3; D may be TRBD2 (5 bases). CDR3 length: 15 amino acids. Trimming removed 5 bases at V and 2 bases at J, with 14 bases between. Germline CDR1 reads SNHLY; CDR2 reads FYNNEI. The CDR3 sequence is CASSLLVPTTDTQYF. DNA of the CDR3: TGTGCCAGCAGTCTACTAGTTCCGACCACAGATACGCAGTATTTT.

The V call is TRBV30, the J call TRBJ1-4; D is unresolved. Germline-derived CDR1 and CDR2 are GTSNPN and SVGIG (reference sequence). Trimming cost V 3 bases and J 5 bases, with 10 bases left between them. The CDR3 is 13 residues long. CDR3 protein: CAWSPIENEKLFF. CDR3 nucleotides: TGTGCCTGGAGCCCAATAGAAAATGAAAAACTGTTTTTT.

This chain joins TRBV6-5 and TRBJ1-6, with 9 bases fitting TRBD1. This CDR3 is 15 amino acids long. Germline loops: CDR1 MNHEY, CDR2 SVGAGI. The J segment lost 7 bases and the V segment lost 2 bases, leaving 3 bases of the junction unmatched. This chain's CDR3 is CASSYGDRANSPLHF. The CDR3, as DNA: TGTGCCAGCAGTTACGGGGACAGGGCGAATTCACCCCTCCACTTT.

CDR3 coding DNA: TGTGCCAGCAGCTTGAGGGCGGGAAGCTCCTACAATGAGCAGTTCTTC. Translation gives CASSLRAGSSYNEQFF. J is TRBJ2-1 and V is TRBV5-4; TRBD2 is a possible D gene (6 bases). Germline V gives CDR1 SGHNT, CDR2 YYREEE (reference sequence). Trimming left V 1 base short and J 0 bases short, with 11 bases between. The CDR3 loop spans 16 amino acids.

The CDR3 loop reads CASSLMSQGGEKLFF. Written as DNA, the CDR3 is TGCGCCAGCAGCTTGATGTCGCAGGGTGGTGAAAAACTGTTTTTT. The J gene is TRBJ1-4, the V gene TRBV5-1, with a weak D call TRBD1 (5 bases). The CDR3 runs 15 residues. V gave up 1 base and J gave up 7 bases, with 14 bases separating them. Germline CDR1 SGHRS, CDR2 YFSETQ.

The chain uses TRBV7-9 and TRBJ2-3, with D possibly matching TRBD1 (5 bases). Germline V gives CDR1 SEHNR, CDR2 FQNEAQ (reference sequence). The CDR3 is 15 amino acids. The V gene lost 2 bases and the J gene lost 3 bases, with 12 bases spanning the gap. DNA of the CDR3: TGTGCCAGCAGCTTAACTACAGGTGGGACAGATACGCAGTATTTT. Translating it yields CASSLTTGGTDTQYF. The whole variable domain, remainder taken from reference TRBV7-9 and TRBJ2-3, is DTGVSQNPRHKITKRGQNVTFRCDPISEHNRLYWYRQTLGQGPEFLTYFQNEAQLEKSRLLSDRFSAERPKGSFSTLEIQRTEQGDSAMYLCASSLTTGGTDTQYFGPGTRLTVL.

The chain employs TRBV6-5 and TRBJ1-1, with D unresolved. This CDR3 has 16 amino acids. The V gene lost 0 bases and the J gene lost 1 base, with 12 bases spanning the gap. Germline values: CDR1 MNHEY, CDR2 SVGAGI. The CDR3 protein is CASSYSGNRANTEAFF. In nucleotides, the CDR3 is TGTGCCAGCAGTTACTCCGGTAACCGAGCGAACACTGAAGCTTTCTTT.

The chain employs TRBV6-1 and TRBJ1-2; 7 nucleotides agree with TRBD1. The CDR3 sequence is 14 residues long. The germline gives CDR1 MNHNS, CDR2 SASEGT. V shed 0 bases and J 5 bases; nucleotides not matched to a gene: 3. The CDR3 nucleotides read TGTGCCAGCAGTGAAGCTAGACAGGGTTATGGCTACACCTTC. As protein: CASSEARQGYGYTF.

The V and J genes are TRBV5-4 and TRBJ1-1; 7 bases align to TRBD1. J lost 1 base, V lost 4 bases, and 4 bases had no gene match. The CDR3 covers 14 residues. Looked up from germline, CDR1 is SGHNT and CDR2 is YYREEE (reference sequence). The CDR3 is CASSQTGRNTEAFF. CDR3 nucleotides: TGTGCCAGCAGCCAGACAGGGAGGAACACTGAAGCTTTCTTT.

The chain combines TRBV29-1 with TRBJ1-2; TRBD1 might be the D (5 bases). V was shortened by 2 bases and J by 4 bases, with 17 bases between the two germline ends. CDR1 is SQVTM and CDR2 is ANQGSEA in the germline V gene. The CDR3 has 15 amino acids. The CDR3 nucleotides are TGCAGCGTTGAACAGGGTTGGCGGGGCAGCTATGGCTACACCTTC. It translates to CSVEQGWRGSYGYTF.

The chain is built from TRBV4-2 and TRBJ2-7, with TRBD2 identical over 10 bases. This CDR3 has 16 residues. The junction had 6 bases not matched to a gene; V was cut back by 4 bases and J by 0 bases. Germline CDR1 is LGHNA and CDR2 is YNFKEQ. In DNA form, the CDR3 reads TGTGCCAGCAGCCGGGTAACTAGCGGGGACTCCTACGAGCAGTACTTC. Its translation is CASSRVTSGDSYEQYF.

The chain employs TRBV7-2 and TRBJ1-6, with TRBD1 as a possible D gene (5 bases). Germline-derived CDR1 and CDR2 are SGHTA and FQGNSA. The CDR3 loop spans 17 amino acids. V dropped 5 bases and J dropped 3 bases, with 17 bases sitting between them. CDR3: CASSPYGARDYNSPLHF. CDR3 DNA: TGTGCCAGCAGCCCATATGGGGCCAGGGACTATAATTCACCCCTCCACTTT.

The V and J genes are TRBV6-5 and TRBJ1-6, with 9 bases fitting TRBD1. Germline loops: CDR1 MNHEY, CDR2 SVGAGI. With 6 bases clipped from V and 6 bases from J, the junction kept 6 bases outside the gene matches. The CDR3 runs 15 residues. The DNA of the CDR3 is TGTGCCAGCAGGGGACAGGGCCAAGCTAATTCACCCCTCCACTTT. Its translation is CASRGQGQANSPLHF.

This clone was detected only a few times. The same CDR3 also results from other DNA sequences found in this sample. The chain combines TRBV7-9 with TRBJ1-2; D call uncertain. With 1 base removed from V and 7 bases from J, the gap between germline ends came to 4 bases. The CDR3 spans 11 residues. From germline, CDR1 is SEHNR and CDR2 FQNEAQ (reference sequence). Here the CDR3 reads CASSLDRGYTF. As DNA, the CDR3 is TGTGCCAGCAGCTTAGATCGTGGCTACACCTTC.

The V call is TRBV5-1, the J call TRBJ1-3, with D perhaps matching TRBD1 (6 bases). The CDR3 covers 15 residues. The germline V and J ends were trimmed by 3 bases and 5 bases, with 15 bases remaining between them. CDR1 is SGHRS and CDR2 is YFSETQ in the germline V gene. Written as DNA, the CDR3 is TGCGCCAGCAGCTCCGGGACAAACCGAAGAAACACCATATATTTT. Translation: CASSSGTNRRNTIYF.